Below are 19 T cell receptor beta chains sequenced from a single sample in a study of cytomegalovirus exposure and HLA in healthy donors. The PCR used 60 Vbeta and 13 Jbeta primers. TCRdb's table, derived via immunoSEQ multiplex PCR, lists solely in-frame clones and lacks some. Of 150,000 to 200,000 clones in the sample, roughly four fifths were seen once. Input material: PBMCs. These receptors were taken from a woman aged 18-29 years in good health and CMV-seropositive.

This chain connects TRBV5-1 to TRBJ2-7; TRBD1 aligns across 10 bases. CDR1 is SGHRS, CDR2 YFSETQ, per germline. The CDR3 runs to 14 residues. Unmatched junction bases numbered 4, after V lost 2 bases and J lost 5 bases. The CDR3 bases are TGCGCCAGCAGCTTAAGGGACAGGGGAGACGAGCAGTACTTC. This sequence encodes CASSLRDRGDEQYF.

V usage is TRBV5-1 and J usage is TRBJ2-1, with 9 bases matching TRBD1. The CDR3 sequence is 15 residues long. V was clipped by 1 base and J by 6 bases; unmatched bases: 5. From germline, CDR1 is SGHRS and CDR2 YFSETQ. CDR3 DNA sequence: TGCGCCAGCAGCTTGTTATGGACAGGGGCCAATGAGCAGTTCTTC. Its translation: CASSLLWTGANEQFF.

V usage is TRBV14 and J usage is TRBJ2-6; D is uncertain. V was shortened by 3 bases and J by 0 bases, with 18 bases between the two germline ends. The germline CDR1 and CDR2 sequences are SGHDN and FVKESK. The CDR3 totals 19 residues. CDR3 sequence: CASSHPVTATNSGANVLTF. The CDR3 DNA reads as TGTGCCAGCAGCCACCCAGTCACCGCAACTAACTCTGGGGCCAACGTCCTGACTTTC.

This clone was found once. The chain links TRBV4-1 to TRBJ1-3, with D possibly TRBD1 on 5 matching bases. This CDR3 has 15 residues. V shed 0 bases and J shed 6 bases, with 12 bases lying between them. Germline values: CDR1 MGHRA, CDR2 YSYEKL. CDR3 nucleotide sequence: TGCGCCAGCAGCCAAGATGTTGGCAGGGTAAACACCATATATTTT. Amino acids: CASSQDVGRVNTIYF.

The chain joins TRBV5-4 to TRBJ2-3; 12 bases fit TRBD1. Germline-derived CDR1 and CDR2 are SGHNT and YYREEE (reference sequence). The CDR3 totals 16 residues. After removal of 7 bases from V and 7 bases from J, the junction contained 13 bases not matched to a gene. CDR3 in amino acids: CASGKGGTGGANTQYF. Written as DNA, the CDR3 is TGTGCCAGCGGTAAAGGCGGGACAGGGGGCGCGAATACGCAGTATTTT.

The chain has TRBV7-6 and TRBJ1-1; D unclear. Germline CDR1 and CDR2: SGHVS and FNYEAQ. The CDR3 has 13 residues. The ends were cut back, 1 base at V and 5 bases at J, with 8 bases in the middle. The CDR3 sequence is CASSLGGETEAFF. CDR3 in DNA: TGTGCCAGCAGCTTAGGTGGAGAAACTGAAGCTTTCTTT.

The table lists this clone with a count of one. This chain's CDR3 is CASREYNSPLHF. CDR3 nucleotides: TGTGCCAGCAGGGAGTATAATTCACCCCTCCACTTT. The rearrangement uses TRBV11-2 and TRBJ1-6; no clear D gene. V lost 6 bases and J 4 bases, leaving 4 bases between the germline ends. The CDR3 totals 12 residues. Germline lookup yields CDR1 SGHAT and CDR2 FQNNGV.

This CDR3 is CASSLGLAGSTDTQYF. CDR3 bases: TGCGCCAGCAGTCTCGGACTAGCGGGTAGCACAGATACGCAGTATTTT. This sequence joins TRBV4-1 and TRBJ2-3, with 11 bases fitting TRBD2. V trimming: 6 bases; J trimming: 0 bases; junction bases outside the gene matches: 5. The CDR3 totals 16 residues. Germline CDR1 and CDR2: MGHRA and YSYEKL.

The chain has TRBV19 and TRBJ2-3, with D maybe TRBD1 (5 bases). Trimming removed 4 bases from V and 2 bases from J, with 10 bases in between. The CDR3 has 14 residues. Germline V lookup: CDR1 LNHDA, CDR2 SQIVND (reference sequence). The CDR3 spells CASSKATDTDTQYF. CDR3 nucleotides: TGTGCCAGTAGTAAGGCGACAGACACAGATACGCAGTATTTT. The full variable domain, completed using reference TRBV19 and TRBJ2-3, is DGGITQSPKYLFRKEGQNVTLSCEQNLNHDAMYWYRQDPGQGLRLIYYSQIVNDFQKGDIAEGYSVSREKKESFPLTVTSAQKNPTAFYLCASSKATDTDTQYFGPGTRLTVL.

In DNA form, the CDR3 reads TGCGCCAGCAGCCGCGGGACAGGGGGCTTGGCCGGGGAGCTGTTTTTT. It translates to CASSRGTGGLAGELFF. This chain joins TRBV4-1 and TRBJ2-2; 12 bases line up with TRBD1. The CDR3 is 16 residues long. J gave up 6 bases and V 4 bases, and 6 bases lay outside the gene matches. Looked up from germline, CDR1 is MGHRA and CDR2 is YSYEKL.

The chain couples TRBV18 to TRBJ2-3, with 8 bases fitting TRBD1. Unmatched junction bases numbered 14, after V lost 4 bases and J lost 2 bases. Germline loops: CDR1 KGHSH, CDR2 LQKENI. The CDR3 is made up of 18 amino acids. The CDR3 nucleotides read TGTGCCAGCTCACTAAACCAGCGCGGACAGGGCAACACAGATACGCAGTATTTT. It translates to CASSLNQRGQGNTDTQYF.

J is TRBJ2-1 and V is TRBV10-1; a possible D gene is TRBD2 (6 bases). This CDR3 is 16 amino acids long. V lost 0 bases and J 9 bases, leaving 18 bases between the germline ends. Germline V gene sequence: CDR1 WNHNN, CDR2 SYGVQD (reference sequence). For the CDR3, the DNA is TGCGCCAGCAGTGAGTCAACCCCATCGGCGGGAACTGAGCAGTTCTTC. Translating gives CASSESTPSAGTEQFF.

This clone was observed once. The V and J genes are TRBV6-4 and TRBJ1-5, with 7 bases lining up with TRBD1. After removal of 6 bases from V and 0 bases from J, the junction contained 20 bases not matched to a gene. There are 20 residues in the CDR3. Per germline, CDR1 MRHNA and CDR2 SNTAGT. CDR3 residues: CASREFPGQTPGYSNQPQHF. The CDR3 nucleotides are TGTGCCAGCAGGGAATTCCCGGGACAGACCCCTGGGTATAGCAATCAGCCCCAGCATTTT.

The rearrangement links TRBV7-9 to TRBJ2-5; 10 bases agree with TRBD1. The CDR3 consists of 19 residues. Germline loops: CDR1 SEHNR, CDR2 FQNEAQ (reference sequence). V shed 1 base and J 2 bases; nucleotides not matched to a gene: 13. The CDR3 nucleotides read TGTGCCAGCAGCTTAGGGCGGACAGGGGGGTACACCTCTCAAGAGACCCAGTACTTC. This sequence encodes CASSLGRTGGYTSQETQYF.

The V call is TRBV19, the J call TRBJ2-7; D is perhaps TRBD2 (6 bases). There are 12 residues in the CDR3. Germline CDR1 is LNHDA and CDR2 is SQIVND (reference sequence). V was cut by 8 bases and J by 3 bases, with 11 bases left in between. CDR3 DNA sequence: TGTGCCAGTGGGCCGGGAGTCTACGAGCAGTACTTC. Translating gives CASGPGVYEQYF.

The V gene is TRBV19, the J gene TRBJ2-3; tentatively, D is TRBD1 (5 bases). The V gene lost 4 bases and the J gene lost 6 bases, with 20 bases spanning the gap. The germline CDR1 and CDR2 sequences are LNHDA and SQIVND (reference sequence). The CDR3 is made up of 16 amino acids. The CDR3 DNA reads as TGTGCCAGTAGTACTCCGGTGGGGCTCGAACCGGATACGCAGTATTTT. It codes for CASSTPVGLEPDTQYF.

Points on this clone: Distinct nucleotide sequences in the sample also encode this CDR3. This chain connects TRBV5-6 to TRBJ1-2; unclear D gene. The CDR3 is 13 amino acids. Trimming took off 0 bases at V and 2 bases at J, with 5 bases between the two ends. The germline gives CDR1 SGHDT, CDR2 YYEEEE. The DNA of the CDR3 is TGTGCCAGCAGCTTGGGGAGGAACTATGGCTACACCTTC. It is translated as CASSLGRNYGYTF.

This clone turned up a few times. The chain has TRBV7-2 and TRBJ1-2, with a tentative D call TRBD1 (6 bases). CDR3 length: 14 amino acids. Trimming stripped 5 bases from V and 8 bases from J, with 18 bases between. Germline V gene data show CDR1 as SGHTA and CDR2 as FQGNSA. The CDR3 nucleotides read TGTGCCAGCAGCCTACGCAGGGGCGGAAGCGGCTACACCTTC. Translating gives CASSLRRGGSGYTF.

In this sample, this clone turned up a few times. The chain couples TRBV6-5 to TRBJ1-1, with unresolved D. Deletions cut 0 bases from V and 4 bases from J, with 12 bases between. Germline values: CDR1 MNHEY, CDR2 SVGAGI. This CDR3 is built from 15 residues. The DNA of the CDR3 is TGTGCCAGCAGTTACTCGAGGAGAGCGAGCACTGAAGCTTTCTTT. This translates into CASSYSRRASTEAFF.